This record looks at one T cell receptor beta chain sequence and its context. Its target is unknown. These data come from a study of identical twins. Findings and limits, study-wide: The models systematically underestimated how much out-of-frame TCR alpha was shared in monozygotic twins.

TCRdb re-called the 5' RACE reads with MiXCR, one entry per CDR3 protein. The sample lists 540,000 or so distinct CDR3 sequences, more than 20% seen once, with 0.45% to 0.5% in the top ten. The CDR3 runs 15 residues. CDR1 is LNHDA, CDR2 SQIVND, per germline (reference sequence). Trimming took 0 bases from V and 4 from J, leaving 11 bases between them. This sample was also put to use in a study of yellow fever vaccine responses in identical twins.

The specimen was CD4+ T cells sorted from blood. This receptor was taken from a woman aged 18-29 years in good health. V usage is TRBV19 and J usage is TRBJ2-3; no clear D. CDR3 loop: CASSIEGSGSDTQYF. The DNA for the CDR3 is TGTGCCAGTAGTATAGAGGGCAGTGGGTCAGATACGCAGTATTTT. Together with reference TRBV19 and TRBJ2-3, the CDR3 gives the full variable domain: DGGITQSPKYLFRKEGQNVTLSCEQNLNHDAMYWYRQDPGQGLRLIYYSQIVNDFQKGDIAEGYSVSREKKESFPLTVTSAQKNPTAFYLCASSIEGSGSDTQYFGPGTRLTVL.